The sequence of this T cell receptor (beta chain) was determined in a study of neurological immune-mediated disorders. The cDNA came from 5'RACE with 10-nucleotide random UMIs. TCRdb redid the calling of the 5' RACE reads with MiXCR, one entry per CDR3 protein. The sample shows tens of thousands of distinct CDR3 sequences, more than 9.5% of them seen only once. The CDR3 runs 16 residues. V dropped 4 bases and J dropped 6; count of bases not matched to a gene: 12. CDR1 is LGHDT and CDR2 is YNNKEL in the germline V gene (reference sequence). PBMCs stored at -80 C, numbering 2 million, were the origin of the unsorted libraries. This clonotype has at least ten counts.

The chain carries TRBV3-1 and TRBJ2-7, with TRBD2 matching over 10 bases. The receptor was derived from an older woman with HTLV-1-associated myelopathy (HAM/TSP). Sequencing input: PBMCs. CDR3: CASSPWESGRASEQYF. The CDR3 bases are TGTGCCAGCAGCCCCTGGGAGAGCGGGAGGGCATCCGAGCAGTACTTC.